A selection of T cell receptor beta chains follows, all from one sample in a study of T-cell memory formation after mild COVID-19. MiXCR, run by TCRdb on the 5' RACE reads, gives a single entry per CDR3 protein. Of about 360,000 distinct CDR3 sequences listed, around 14% are singletons. Input material: PBMCs or a T cell subset sorted from them (not recorded which). Receptors originate from a young man who had mild COVID-19 (a few samples of this study predate the infection). Cell type and time point are not known. Both conserved end residues are trimmed from each CDR3. Each record gives: CDR3 length, J gene, V gene, CDR3 protein.

13 TRBJ2-1 TRBV6-6 ASSYAAGGQVEQF
13 TRBJ2-1 TRBV6-2/TRBV6-3 ASSFDLIAYNEQF
9 TRBJ2-1 TRBV5-4 ASSRQGEQF
11 TRBJ1-5 TRBV24-1 ATTSGDHQPQH
12 TRBJ1-1 TRBV6-5 ASSSTGGDTEAF
10 TRBJ2-1 TRBV24-1 ATSVSGVEQF
11 TRBJ2-5 TRBV12-3/TRBV12-4 ASSAYRKETQY
10 TRBJ1-2 TRBV2 ASRGDIYGYT
14 TRBJ2-3 TRBV5-1 ASSLMSGDQTDTQY
10 TRBJ1-1 TRBV6-1 ASSTWTREAF
10 TRBJ2-3 TRBV24-1 ATSRVGDTQY
10 TRBJ1-2 TRBV12-3/TRBV12-4 ASSFRGVGYT
13 TRBJ2-7 TRBV4-1 ASSQVLQGIYEQY
11 TRBJ2-5 TRBV5-1 ASSRWNQETQY
10 TRBJ1-1 TRBV12-3/TRBV12-4 ASSLANRQAF
15 TRBJ2-1 TRBV7-9 ASSPDIGLETYNEQF
12 TRBJ1-4 TRBV18 ASSPRQPNEKLF
15 TRBJ2-3 TRBV4-2 ASSQDLRGVGSDTQY
9 TRBJ2-3 TRBV20-1 SAALADTQY
11 TRBJ2-7 TRBV5-1 ASSLAGRDEQY